Below, 32 T cell receptor beta chains from the same sample are listed, as sequenced in a study of blood T cell repertoires in COVID-19. Generated by immunoSEQ multiplex PCR, the TCRdb table keeps only in-frame clones and is missing some. The sample has fewer than 85,000 clones, roughly 78% seen once. The specimen sequenced was peripheral blood. The receptor source for this set is a man aged 55 to 70 with active or convalescent COVID-19.

The rearrangement uses TRBV19 and TRBJ2-1; the D gene is possibly TRBD1 (5 bases). Looked up from germline, CDR1 is LNHDA and CDR2 is SQIVND (reference sequence). V dropped 6 bases and J dropped 15 bases, with 15 bases sitting between them. The CDR3 has 11 amino acids. The CDR3 is CASRLQDPRFF. CDR3 bases: TGTGCCAGTAGACTACAGGACCCCAGGTTCTTC.

The gene calls are TRBV9 and TRBJ2-6; D perhaps matches TRBD2 (6 bases). V lost 0 bases to trimming and J lost 1 base, with 20 bases between them. The germline V gene encodes CDR1 SGDLS and CDR2 YYNGEE. This CDR3 comprises 20 residues. Here the CDR3 DNA reads TGTGCCAGCAGCGTAGTTTCTATGGGTCTGCGGGGATCTGGGGCCAACGTCCTGACTTTC. Translation gives CASSVVSMGLRGSGANVLTF.

The chain is built from TRBV13 and TRBJ2-5; 8 bases map to TRBD2. V lost 4 bases and J lost 4; bases outside the gene matches: 8. Germline-derived CDR1 and CDR2 are PRHDT and FYEKMQ (reference sequence). The CDR3 runs 15 residues. CDR3 sequence: CASSSDIAGRETQYF. In nucleotides, the CDR3 is TGTGCCAGCAGCTCCGATATAGCGGGGAGAGAGACCCAGTACTTC. The variable domain in full, completed from reference TRBV13 and TRBJ2-5, reads AAGVIQSPRHLIKEKRETATLKCYPIPRHDTVYWYQQGPGQDPQFLISFYEKMQSDKGSIPDRFSAQQFSDYHSELNMSSLELGDSALYFCASSSDIAGRETQYFGPGTRLLVL.

The V call is TRBV4-1, the J call TRBJ2-7, with D possibly TRBD2 on 6 matching bases. CDR1 is MGHRA, CDR2 YSYEKL, per germline. V was clipped by 4 bases and J by 6 bases, with 13 bases between them. The CDR3 extends over 13 amino acids. The CDR3 DNA reads as TGCGCCAGCAGCCCTCAACTAGCATCCGAGCAGTACTTC. It yields the protein CASSPQLASEQYF.

The chain links TRBV18 to TRBJ2-1; 9 positions match TRBD2. Germline CDR1 reads KGHSH; CDR2 reads LQKENI. CDR3 length: 13 residues. After removal of 1 base from V and 13 bases from J, the junction contained 5 bases not matched to a gene. CDR3: CASSPLVAGDQFF. For the CDR3, the DNA is TGTGCCAGCTCACCACTAGTAGCGGGGGATCAGTTCTTC.

The chain recombines TRBV3-1 (or the pseudogene TRBV3-2) with TRBJ2-3, with 8 bases fitting TRBD1. The CDR3 runs to 16 residues. V gave up 4 bases and J gave up 0 bases; unmatched junction bases: 6. The germline gives CDR1 LGHDT, CDR2 YNNKEL (reference sequence). CDR3 amino acids: CASSPRGQESTDTQYF. In DNA form, the CDR3 reads TGTGCCAGCAGCCCCCGGGGACAGGAGAGCACAGATACGCAGTATTTT.

This sequence joins TRBV7-6 and TRBJ2-5; 14 nucleotides match TRBD2. The germline gives CDR1 SGHVS, CDR2 FNYEAQ. The V gene end was trimmed by 4 bases and the J gene end by 4 bases; junction bases not matched to a gene: 5. This CDR3 spans 16 amino acids. The CDR3 DNA is TGTGCCAGCAGCTCCGGACTAGCGGGGGGTTCAGAGACCCAGTACTTC. Amino acid sequence: CASSSGLAGGSETQYF.

The rearrangement uses TRBV6-4 and TRBJ1-2; possibly TRBD1 for D (5 bases). This CDR3 is 13 amino acids long. Trimming stripped 6 bases from V and 1 base from J, with 9 bases between. Germline CDR1 MRHNA, CDR2 SNTAGT. The CDR3 bases are TGTGCCAGCAGCCCTACAGGTAACTATGGCTACACCTTC. Protein product: CASSPTGNYGYTF.

CDR3 sequence (DNA): TGTGCCAGCAGTGTGGGAGCGAGGAACACCGGGGAGCTGTTTTTT. Residues: CASSVGARNTGELFF. The chain couples TRBV2 to TRBJ2-2; possible D gene TRBD2, 5 bases. The germline V gene has CDR1 SNHLY and CDR2 FYNNEI. The CDR3 spans 15 residues. The ends were cut back, 4 bases at V and 1 base at J, with 10 bases in the middle. The full variable domain, in which reference TRBV2 and TRBJ2-2 provide the parts outside the CDR3, is EPEVTQTPSHQVTQMGQEVILRCVPISNHLYFYWYRQILGQKVEFLVSFYNNEISEKSEIFDDQFSVERPDGSNFTLKIRSTKLEDSAMYFCASSVGARNTGELFFGEGSRLTVL.

This chain uses TRBV12-3 or TRBV12-4 with TRBJ2-7; TRBD2 agrees at 9 bases. The CDR3 is made up of 13 amino acids. Trimming removed 8 bases from V and 6 bases from J; junction bases left unmatched: 8. The CDR3 spells CASVGLANGEQYF. The CDR3 DNA reads as TGTGCCAGCGTGGGACTAGCTAACGGCGAGCAGTACTTC.

This clone was detected many times. The V and J genes are TRBV7-3 and TRBJ2-3; TRBD1 might be the D (7 bases). The CDR3 sequence is 13 residues long. V gave up 2 bases and J gave up 5 bases, with 8 bases separating them. The germline CDR1 and CDR2 sequences are SGHTA and FQGTGA. In nucleotides, the CDR3 is TGTGCCAGCAGCTTACAGGGGGGAGATACGCAGTATTTT. It encodes CASSLQGGDTQYF. The complete variable domain, with remaining parts taken from reference TRBV7-3 and TRBJ2-3, reads GAGVSQTPSNKVTEKGKYVELRCDPISGHTALYWYRQSLGQGPEFLIYFQGTGAADDSGLPNDRFFAVRPEGSVSTLKIQRTERGDSAVYLCASSLQGGDTQYFGPGTRLTVL.

The chain employs TRBV6-5 and TRBJ1-5, with TRBD1 identical over 11 bases. The CDR3 is made up of 15 amino acids. Germline-derived CDR1 and CDR2 are MNHEY and SVGAGI. The trim removed 5 bases at V and 5 bases at J, leaving 5 bases unmatched. The CDR3 sequence: CASSPGQGVDQPQHF. CDR3 nucleotide sequence: TGTGCCAGCAGTCCGGGACAGGGGGTCGATCAGCCCCAGCATTTT.

This clone was recorded only once. The rearrangement uses TRBV18 and TRBJ2-5; tentative D call: TRBD1 (6 bases). There are 15 residues in the CDR3. V was pared by 5 bases and J by 2 bases, with 15 bases between. The germline V gene has CDR1 KGHSH and CDR2 LQKENI. This CDR3 reads CASSFDLQGQETQYF. CDR3 DNA sequence: TGTGCCAGCTCATTCGACCTACAGGGTCAAGAGACCCAGTACTTC.

This sequence joins TRBV9 and TRBJ2-3; D gene ambiguous. V was clipped by 1 base and J by 3 bases, with 6 bases between them. Germline-derived CDR1 and CDR2 are SGDLS and YYNGEE. CDR3 size: 13 residues. In DNA form, the CDR3 reads TGTGCCAGCAGCGTATATCAGACAGATACGCAGTATTTT. Amino acids: CASSVYQTDTQYF.

The chain is built from TRBV10-3 and TRBJ1-2; D might be TRBD1 (6 bases). The CDR3 has 15 amino acids. Trimming shortened V by 4 bases and J by 8 bases, and 20 bases separated the two germline ends. CDR1 is ENHRY and CDR2 is SYGVKD in the germline V gene. The CDR3 region is CAISGGTSSPRGYTF. In nucleotides, the CDR3 is TGTGCCATCAGTGGTGGGACATCTTCCCCTCGGGGCTACACCTTC.

V is TRBV19 and J is TRBJ2-2, with 8 positions matching TRBD1. Germline CDR1 LNHDA, CDR2 SQIVND (reference sequence). The CDR3 covers 15 residues. V lost 5 bases, J lost 7 bases, and 9 bases stayed unmatched. This CDR3 is CASSSWDRIDGELFF. The DNA for the CDR3 is TGTGCCAGTAGTTCCTGGGACAGGATTGACGGGGAGCTGTTTTTT.

V gene TRBV5-1 combines with J gene TRBJ2-7; a weak D match, TRBD1 (6 bases). Germline-derived CDR1 and CDR2 are SGHRS and YFSETQ. The CDR3 contains 14 residues. The V end was cut by 2 bases, the J end by 6 bases, with 15 bases between. The DNA for the CDR3 is TGCGCCAGCAGCTTTGGGGGCGGTGTCGGCGAGCAGTACTTC. This encodes CASSFGGGVGEQYF.

The chain links TRBV3-1 (or the pseudogene TRBV3-2) to TRBJ2-2; TRBD1 agrees at 7 bases. CDR3 length: 16 amino acids. The J segment lost 5 bases and the V segment lost 4 bases, leaving 10 bases of the junction unmatched. Germline CDR1 LGHDT, CDR2 YNNKEL (reference sequence). CDR3 sequence reads: CASSRNRGTGTGELFF. In DNA form, the CDR3 reads TGTGCCAGCAGCCGGAACAGGGGAACGGGGACCGGGGAGCTGTTTTTT.

The V call is TRBV6-1, the J call TRBJ2-1, with TRBD2 matching 8 bases. CDR3 length equals 15 residues. Germline CDR1 MNHNS, CDR2 SASEGT. V shed 2 bases and J 6 bases; nucleotides not matched to a gene: 6. The CDR3 loop is CASSERGGVGNEQFF. CDR3 nucleotide sequence: TGTGCCAGCAGTGAACGGGGGGGAGTCGGCAATGAGCAGTTCTTC.

The rearrangement uses TRBV5-1 and TRBJ2-7; a weak D match, TRBD2 (5 bases). CDR1 is SGHRS, CDR2 YFSETQ, per germline. V was shortened by 4 bases and J by 3 bases, with 17 bases between the two germline ends. The CDR3 runs 15 residues. CDR3 in amino acids: CASSDPGKLGYEQYF. The DNA of the CDR3 is TGCGCCAGCAGCGACCCGGGGAAACTGGGCTACGAGCAGTACTTC.

The sample holds a few counts of this clone. The gene calls are TRBV5-5 and TRBJ1-5; D not certain. Germline V gives CDR1 SGHKS, CDR2 YYEKEE (reference sequence). The CDR3 runs to 15 residues. V was pared by 0 bases and J by 4 bases, with 11 bases between. The DNA of the CDR3 is TGTGCCAGCAGCTTGGATCCCGCGGGGAATCAGCCCCAGCATTTT. Protein sequence: CASSLDPAGNQPQHF.

This clone was seen once. The chain employs TRBV4-2 and TRBJ2-3; 8 bases line up with TRBD2. The V and J ends lost 4 bases and 2 bases, in that order; junction bases with no gene match: 5. CDR1 is LGHNA, CDR2 YNFKEQ, per germline. The CDR3 runs 15 residues. The DNA of the CDR3 is TGTGCCAGCAGCCCGACGGGAGGGGACACAGATACGCAGTATTTT. This translates into CASSPTGGDTDTQYF.

The gene calls are TRBV29-1 and TRBJ2-3; no reliable D call. Deletions cut 6 bases from V and 5 bases from J, with 9 bases between. The CDR3 is 11 residues long. Germline CDR1 and CDR2: SQVTM and ANQGSEA. The CDR3 protein is CSVSEVDTQYF. DNA for the CDR3: TGCAGCGTCTCAGAGGTAGATACGCAGTATTTT.

CDR3 region: CASSLEGGLTDTQYF. The CDR3 DNA sequence: TGTGCCAGCAGCTTAGAGGGGGGGCTCACAGATACGCAGTATTTT. This chain connects TRBV7-6 to TRBJ2-3; D might be TRBD2 (7 bases). The CDR3 is 15 residues long. Germline V gene sequence: CDR1 SGHVS, CDR2 FNYEAQ. V was pared by 1 base and J by 2 bases, with 10 bases between. Combining the CDR3 with reference TRBV7-6 and TRBJ2-3 gives the whole variable domain GAGVSQSPRYKVTKRGQDVALRCDPISGHVSLYWYRQALGQGPEFLTYFNYEAQQDKSGLPNDRFSAERPEGSISTLTIQRTEQRDSAMYRCASSLEGGLTDTQYFGPGTRLTVL.

The CDR3 coding sequence is TGTGCCAGCAGCGTAGTGGAGGACAGCTACGAGCAGTACTTC. This translates into CASSVVEDSYEQYF. The gene calls are TRBV9 and TRBJ2-7, with D possibly being TRBD1 (6 bases). The CDR3 spans 14 residues. CDR1 is SGDLS, CDR2 YYNGEE, per germline. Trimming stripped 0 bases from V and 3 bases from J, with 10 bases between.

This chain joins TRBV28 and TRBJ1-2; 8 nucleotides match TRBD1. V gave up 7 bases and J gave up 10 bases; unmatched junction bases: 11. From germline, CDR1 is MDHEN and CDR2 SYDVKM. CDR3 length: 13 amino acids. CDR3 protein: CASTLDRGRDYTF. The CDR3 nucleotides are TGTGCCAGCACCCTTGACAGGGGAAGGGACTACACCTTC.

This chain links TRBV24-1 with TRBJ1-5, with D tentatively TRBD1 (6 bases). V lost 7 bases to trimming and J lost 4 bases, with 13 bases between them. This CDR3 is 14 amino acids long. The germline gives CDR1 KGHDR, CDR2 SFDVKD. The DNA of the CDR3 is TGTGCCACCAGCCCCCGGGGGGCGAATCAGCCCCAGCATTTT. Translating gives CATSPRGANQPQHF.

V and J are TRBV29-1 and TRBJ1-1, with 9 bases aligning to TRBD1. CDR1 is SQVTM and CDR2 is ANQGSEA in the germline V gene. J gave up 5 bases and V 6 bases, and 4 bases lay outside the gene matches. This CDR3 region has 12 residues. CDR3 nucleotides: TGCAGCGTCCGGACAGGGGAAACTGAAGCTTTCTTT. This sequence encodes CSVRTGETEAFF.

The rearrangement uses TRBV7-6 and TRBJ2-2; D call uncertain. Germline V gives CDR1 SGHVS, CDR2 FNYEAQ. This CDR3 contains 19 residues. V was shortened by 1 base and J by 6 bases, with 24 bases between the two germline ends. The CDR3 sequence is CASSLVPGQPSTPAGELFF. The CDR3 DNA reads as TGTGCCAGCAGCTTAGTCCCAGGCCAGCCCTCTACCCCCGCCGGGGAGCTGTTTTTT. The full variable domain, rest sourced from reference TRBV7-6 and TRBJ2-2, is GAGVSQSPRYKVTKRGQDVALRCDPISGHVSLYWYRQALGQGPEFLTYFNYEAQQDKSGLPNDRFSAERPEGSISTLTIQRTEQRDSAMYRCASSLVPGQPSTPAGELFFGEGSRLTVL.

The genes are TRBV3-1 (or the pseudogene TRBV3-2) and TRBJ1-5; D might be TRBD1 (5 bases). The ends were cut back, 3 bases at V and 7 bases at J, with 13 bases in the middle. In germline, CDR1 is LGHDT, CDR2 YNNKEL (reference sequence). CDR3 length equals 14 residues. In DNA, the CDR3 is TGTGCCAGCAGCCAGGCAGGGCGGGGACAGCCCCAGCATTTT. It specifies CASSQAGRGQPQHF.

J is TRBJ2-5 and V is TRBV10-2; 7 bases match TRBD1. V lost 9 bases and J lost 4; bases outside the gene matches: 8. The CDR3 has 13 amino acids. Germline V CDR1 and CDR2: WSHSY, SAAADI. CDR3 in DNA: TGCGCCAGTGACCGGAACAGGGGAGAGACCCAGTACTTC. Protein sequence: CASDRNRGETQYF.

The chain couples TRBV28 to TRBJ1-1; 9 nucleotides line up with TRBD1. CDR1 is MDHEN and CDR2 is SYDVKM in the germline V gene. V lost 5 bases, J lost 5 bases, and 15 bases stayed unmatched. This CDR3 contains 17 residues. The CDR3 coding sequence is TGTGCCAGCAGTGCGGTGACCGGGACAGGGTATGGTACTGAAGCTTTCTTT. Translation: CASSAVTGTGYGTEAFF.